A single sample is the source of the 15 T cell receptor beta chains below, sequenced in a study of T cell clones after liver transplantation. Profiling relied on immunoSEQ multiplex PCR, and the TCRdb table lists in-frame clones only, not all of them. The sample includes 68,000 or so clones, 75% to 90% of them seen just once. Sequencing was performed on CD4+ T cells from blood, taken before liver transplant. These receptor sequences come from a human donor who received a liver transplant.

The chain uses TRBV4-1 and TRBJ2-5; TRBD2 matches at 13 bases. Germline V lookup: CDR1 MGHRA, CDR2 YSYEKL. The length of the CDR3 is 16 residues. After removal of 4 bases from V and 4 bases from J, the junction contained 6 bases not matched to a gene. In nucleotides, the CDR3 is TGCGCCAGCAGCCGGATGGGACTAGCGGGAATAGAGACCCAGTACTTC. As protein: CASSRMGLAGIETQYF.

The chain combines TRBV6-1 with TRBJ1-4; weak D call: TRBD1 (5 bases). Germline CDR1 and CDR2: MNHNS and SASEGT. V shed 4 bases and J shed 4 bases, with 7 bases lying between them. The CDR3 has 13 amino acids. The CDR3 sequence: CASSVQDNEKLFF. The CDR3 DNA is TGTGCCAGCAGTGTACAGGATAATGAAAAACTGTTTTTT.

DNA of the CDR3: TGCGCCAGCAGCCTCGGGACTTTCCAAGAGACCCAGTACTTC. Residues: CASSLGTFQETQYF. The rearrangement uses TRBV5-1 and TRBJ2-5, with D possibly matching TRBD2 (6 bases). Germline V gene lookup returns CDR1 SGHRS and CDR2 YFSETQ. With 4 bases removed from V and 1 base from J, the gap between germline ends came to 11 bases. The CDR3 covers 14 residues.

The chain combines TRBV19 with TRBJ2-5; 11 nucleotides line up with TRBD1. V was pared by 7 bases and J by 5 bases, with 9 bases of the junction left unmatched. Germline loops: CDR1 LNHDA, CDR2 SQIVND (reference sequence). The CDR3 has 15 amino acids. The CDR3 sequence: CASNQGQGAWETQYF. The CDR3 region has the DNA TGTGCCAGTAACCAAGGACAGGGGGCATGGGAGACCCAGTACTTC.

The rearrangement links TRBV20-1 to TRBJ1-1, with D possibly being TRBD1 (5 bases). This CDR3 is 11 amino acids long. The germline V gene has CDR1 DFQATT and CDR2 SNEGSKA (reference sequence). V lost 1 base, J lost 10 bases, and 10 bases lay in between. The CDR3 reads CSARVRVGAFF. CDR3 in DNA: TGCAGTGCTAGAGTCAGGGTAGGAGCTTTCTTT.

The J gene is TRBJ2-1, the V gene TRBV28; D possibly corresponds to TRBD2 (5 bases). Per the germline V gene, CDR1 is MDHEN and CDR2 is SYDVKM. With 4 bases removed from V and 1 base from J, the gap between germline ends came to 11 bases. This CDR3 is built from 15 residues. CDR3 coding DNA: TGTGCCAGCAGTTCCTCCGGGGAATCCTACAATGAGCAGTTCTTC. Its protein is CASSSSGESYNEQFF.

The CDR3 protein is CASSLEVGAGGGGYTF. DNA of the CDR3: TGCGCCAGCAGCTTGGAGGTCGGGGCAGGGGGCGGTGGCTACACCTTC. The chain joins TRBV5-1 to TRBJ1-2; TRBD1 matches 8 bases. V shed 0 bases and J 7 bases; nucleotides not matched to a gene: 11. The V gene's germline CDR1 is SGHRS and CDR2 YFSETQ. This CDR3 comprises 16 residues.

This sequence joins TRBV6-5 and TRBJ2-3; TRBD2 matches 7 bases. This CDR3 comprises 15 residues. Germline V lookup: CDR1 MNHEY, CDR2 SVGAGI. V was clipped by 0 bases and J by 6 bases; unmatched bases: 6. The CDR3 coding sequence is TGTGCCAGCAGTTACTCAAGGACTAGGGGCGATACGCAGTATTTT. Amino acids: CASSYSRTRGDTQYF.

The chain has TRBV5-1 and TRBJ2-5; no clear D gene. V was shortened by 4 bases and J by 2 bases, with 6 bases between the two germline ends. This CDR3 has 12 amino acids. CDR1 and CDR2 (germline): SGHRS, YFSETQ. The CDR3 loop is CASSPDQETQYF. Written as DNA, the CDR3 is TGCGCCAGCAGCCCGGATCAAGAGACCCAGTACTTC.

The chain carries TRBV5-1 and TRBJ2-1, with 10 bases lining up with TRBD1. The CDR3 loop spans 15 amino acids. Unmatched junction bases numbered 3, after V lost 4 bases and J lost 2 bases. Germline V gene lookup returns CDR1 SGHRS and CDR2 YFSETQ. CDR3 DNA: TGCGCCAGCAGCCGCGGGACAGGGGCCTACAATGAGCAGTTCTTC. Translated, it gives CASSRGTGAYNEQFF. The whole variable domain, filled in from reference TRBV5-1 and TRBJ2-1, reads KAGVTQTPRYLIKTRGQQVTLSCSPISGHRSVSWYQQTPGQGLQFLFEYFSETQRNKGNFPGRFSGRQFSNSRSEMNVSTLELGDSALYLCASSRGTGAYNEQFFGPGTRLTVL.

This clone has just one count. This chain links TRBV11-2 with TRBJ2-1; D tentatively fits TRBD1 or TRBD2 (5 bases each). V was trimmed by 2 bases and J by 1 base, leaving 15 bases between them. Germline V gene data show CDR1 as SGHAT and CDR2 as FQNNGV. The CDR3 is 17 residues long. CDR3 sequence reads: CASSLSLPGSSYNEQFF. The DNA for the CDR3 is TGTGCCAGCAGCTTATCCCTACCAGGGAGTTCCTACAATGAGCAGTTCTTC.

This chain connects TRBV28 to TRBJ2-7, with D possibly being TRBD1 (6 bases). Deletions cut 7 bases from V and 3 bases from J, with 13 bases between. The CDR3 is made up of 13 amino acids. Germline CDR1 MDHEN, CDR2 SYDVKM. As DNA, the CDR3 is TGTGCCAGCACCTGGGGGCCTATCTACGAGCAGTACTTC. This codes for CASTWGPIYEQYF.

This chain connects TRBV20-1 to TRBJ2-2; D unresolved. CDR1 is DFQATT and CDR2 is SNEGSKA in the germline V gene (reference sequence). The CDR3 is 11 residues long. The V end lost 1 base, the J end lost 6 bases, and 3 bases lay between the germline ends. CDR3 protein: CSARGAGELFF. Written as DNA, the CDR3 is TGCAGTGCTAGAGGGGCCGGGGAGCTGTTTTTT.

The table lists this clone with a count of one. The chain is built from TRBV30 and TRBJ1-4; TRBD1 might be the D (6 bases). Germline V gene lookup returns CDR1 GTSNPN and CDR2 SVGIG (reference sequence). The CDR3 consists of 14 residues. The germline V and J ends were trimmed by 4 bases and 7 bases, with 16 bases remaining between them. The CDR3 protein is CAWNRKGGTEKLFF. Here the CDR3 DNA reads TGTGCCTGGAACAGAAAAGGGGGGACTGAAAAACTGTTTTTT.

The rearrangement uses TRBV6-6 and TRBJ2-7; 9 nucleotides agree with TRBD2. Germline values: CDR1 MNHNY, CDR2 SVGAGI (reference sequence). J lost 2 bases, V lost 10 bases, and 9 bases had no gene match. The CDR3 runs 14 residues. The CDR3 loop reads CATNAGGRAYEQYF. For the CDR3, the DNA is TGTGCCACTAACGCGGGGGGGAGGGCCTACGAGCAGTACTTC.